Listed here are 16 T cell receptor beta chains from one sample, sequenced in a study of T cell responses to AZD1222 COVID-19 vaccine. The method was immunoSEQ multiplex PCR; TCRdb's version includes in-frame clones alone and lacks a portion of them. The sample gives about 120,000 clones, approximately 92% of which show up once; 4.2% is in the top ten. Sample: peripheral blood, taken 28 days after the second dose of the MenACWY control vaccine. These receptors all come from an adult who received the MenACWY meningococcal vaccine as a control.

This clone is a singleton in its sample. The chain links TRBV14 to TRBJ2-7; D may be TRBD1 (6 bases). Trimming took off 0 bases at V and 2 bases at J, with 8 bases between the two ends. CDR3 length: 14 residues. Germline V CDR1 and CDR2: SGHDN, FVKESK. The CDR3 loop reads CASSQDWTAYEQYF. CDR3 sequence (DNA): TGTGCCAGCAGCCAAGATTGGACAGCCTACGAGCAGTACTTC.

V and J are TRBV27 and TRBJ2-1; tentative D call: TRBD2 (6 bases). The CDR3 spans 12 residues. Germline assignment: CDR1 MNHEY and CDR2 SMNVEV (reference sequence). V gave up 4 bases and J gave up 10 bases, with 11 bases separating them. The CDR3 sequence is CASSSTSREQFF. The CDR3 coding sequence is TGTGCCAGCAGTTCGACTAGTCGCGAGCAGTTCTTC.

The CDR3 loop reads CASSILMDTQYF. The DNA for the CDR3 is TGTGCCAGCAGCATACTTATGGATACGCAGTATTTT. The genes are TRBV7-9 and TRBJ2-3, with D uncertain. The V and J ends lost 5 bases and 6 bases respectively, with 9 bases between them. The V gene's germline CDR1 is SEHNR and CDR2 FQNEAQ (reference sequence). The CDR3 covers 12 residues.

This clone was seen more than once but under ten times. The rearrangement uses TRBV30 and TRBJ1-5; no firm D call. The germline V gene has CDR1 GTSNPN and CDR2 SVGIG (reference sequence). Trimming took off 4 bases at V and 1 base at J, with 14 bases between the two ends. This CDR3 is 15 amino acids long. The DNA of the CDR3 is TGTGCCTGGACCAAGGGTGGGAAAAGCAATCAGCCCCAGCATTTT. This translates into CAWTKGGKSNQPQHF.

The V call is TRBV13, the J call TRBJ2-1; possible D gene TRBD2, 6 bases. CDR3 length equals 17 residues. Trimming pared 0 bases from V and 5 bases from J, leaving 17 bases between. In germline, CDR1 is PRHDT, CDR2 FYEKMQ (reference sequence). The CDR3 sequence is CASSLGLMGGLNNEQFF. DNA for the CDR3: TGTGCCAGCAGCTTAGGCCTAATGGGAGGCCTAAACAATGAGCAGTTCTTC.

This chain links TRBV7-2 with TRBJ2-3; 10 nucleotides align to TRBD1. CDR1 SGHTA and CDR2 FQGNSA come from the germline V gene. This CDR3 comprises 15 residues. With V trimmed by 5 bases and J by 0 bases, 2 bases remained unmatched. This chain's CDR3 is CASSQDRGSTDTQYF. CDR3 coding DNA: TGTGCCAGCAGCCAGGACAGGGGGAGCACAGATACGCAGTATTTT.

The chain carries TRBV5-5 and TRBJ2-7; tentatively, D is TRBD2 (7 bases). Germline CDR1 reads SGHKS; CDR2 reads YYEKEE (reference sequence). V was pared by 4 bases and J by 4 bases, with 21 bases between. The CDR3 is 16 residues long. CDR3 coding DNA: TGTGCCAGCAGCATTGGGAATGGGGGAGGGGGTTACGAGCAGTACGTC. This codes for CASSIGNGGGGYEQYV.

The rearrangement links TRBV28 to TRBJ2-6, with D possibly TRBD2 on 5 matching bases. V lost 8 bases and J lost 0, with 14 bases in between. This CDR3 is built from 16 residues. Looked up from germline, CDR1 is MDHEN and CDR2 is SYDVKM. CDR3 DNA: TGTGCCAGCGGTGAGGGAACCCTCTCTGGGGCCAACGTCCTGACTTTC. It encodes CASGEGTLSGANVLTF.

CDR3 nucleotides: TGCGCCAGCAGCCCTTTTGCCACCCAAGAGACCCAGTACTTC. Translation gives CASSPFATQETQYF. V usage is TRBV5-1 and J usage is TRBJ2-5; D call uncertain. This CDR3 spans 14 amino acids. The germline gives CDR1 SGHRS, CDR2 YFSETQ. The V gene lost 4 bases and the J gene lost 1 base, with 11 bases spanning the gap. Filled out from reference TRBV5-1 and TRBJ2-5, the complete variable domain reads KAGVTQTPRYLIKTRGQQVTLSCSPISGHRSVSWYQQTPGQGLQFLFEYFSETQRNKGNFPGRFSGRQFSNSRSEMNVSTLELGDSALYLCASSPFATQETQYFGPGTRLLVL.

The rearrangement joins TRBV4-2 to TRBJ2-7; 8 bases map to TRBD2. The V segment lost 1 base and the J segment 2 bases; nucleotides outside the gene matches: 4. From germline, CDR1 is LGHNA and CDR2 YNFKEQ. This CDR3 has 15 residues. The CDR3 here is CASSQGGGPTYEQYF. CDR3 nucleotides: TGTGCCAGCAGCCAAGGCGGGGGGCCCACCTACGAGCAGTACTTC.

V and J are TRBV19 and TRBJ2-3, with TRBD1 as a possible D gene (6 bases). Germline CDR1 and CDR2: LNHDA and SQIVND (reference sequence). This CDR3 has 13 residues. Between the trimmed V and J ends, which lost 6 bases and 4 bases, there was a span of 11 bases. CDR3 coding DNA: TGTGCCAGTAGGCCAGCAGGGGCAGATACGCAGTATTTT. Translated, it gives CASRPAGADTQYF.

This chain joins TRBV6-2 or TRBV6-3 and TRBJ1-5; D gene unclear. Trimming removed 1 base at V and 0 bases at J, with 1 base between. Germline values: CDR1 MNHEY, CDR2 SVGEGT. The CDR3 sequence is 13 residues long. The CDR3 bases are TGTGCCAGCAGTTACTATAGCAATCAGCCCCAGCATTTT. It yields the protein CASSYYSNQPQHF.

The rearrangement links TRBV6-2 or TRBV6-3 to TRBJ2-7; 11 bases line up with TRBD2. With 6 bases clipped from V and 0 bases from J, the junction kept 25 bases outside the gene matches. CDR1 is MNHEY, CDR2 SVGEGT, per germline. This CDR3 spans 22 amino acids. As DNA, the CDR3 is TGTGCCAGCAGCCCGTCCGGGACTAGCGGCTACAACACACTACAGAGCTCCTACGAGCAGTACGTC. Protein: CASSPSGTSGYNTLQSSYEQYV.

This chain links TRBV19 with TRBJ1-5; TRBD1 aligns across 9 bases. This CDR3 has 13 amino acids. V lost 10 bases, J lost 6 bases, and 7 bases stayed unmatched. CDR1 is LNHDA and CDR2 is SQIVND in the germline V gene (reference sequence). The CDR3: CATQDRGSQPQHF. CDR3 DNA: TGTGCCACCCAAGACAGGGGGAGTCAGCCCCAGCATTTT.

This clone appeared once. CDR3 bases: TGCGCCAGCAGCCAAGATGGGACAGGAAGAAACACCATATATTTT. This codes for CASSQDGTGRNTIYF. This chain connects TRBV4-1 to TRBJ1-3; TRBD1 aligns across 8 bases. Trimming removed 0 bases from V and 5 bases from J; junction bases left unmatched: 3. The CDR3 has 15 amino acids. Germline loops: CDR1 MGHRA, CDR2 YSYEKL.

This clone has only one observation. The CDR3 DNA is TGTGCTAGTGGCTCCCTTGTCAGGGAAGGGGACAATCAGCCCCAGCATTTT. Encoded protein: CASGSLVREGDNQPQHF. The chain joins TRBV12-5 to TRBJ1-5; TRBD1 might be the D (5 bases). With 6 bases removed from V and 3 bases from J, the gap between germline ends came to 21 bases. The CDR3 consists of 17 residues. In germline, CDR1 is LGHNT, CDR2 FRNRAP.